One sample yielded the 22 T cell receptor beta chains listed below, sequenced in a study of control samples from healthy donors and cancer patients. Profiling relied on immunoSEQ multiplex PCR, and the TCRdb table lists in-frame clones only, not all of them. The sample has around 80,000 clones, 94% seen once. The specimen sequenced was blood. Receptors originate from a woman aged 30 to 39 in good health.

The genes are TRBV5-4 and TRBJ1-1, with D maybe TRBD1 (5 bases). V was pared by 4 bases and J by 3 bases, with 16 bases between. The germline V gene has CDR1 SGHNT and CDR2 YYREEE (reference sequence). The CDR3 has 15 residues. CDR3 protein: CASSPSSDSYTEAFF. CDR3 bases: TGTGCCAGCAGCCCCTCCAGTGACAGTTACACTGAAGCTTTCTTT.

The gene calls are TRBV12-2 and TRBJ1-5. TRBV12-2 counts as a pseudogene. The CDR3 consists of 11 residues. The CDR3 coding sequence is TGTGCAAGTCGCCTCGGCCCGCCCCAGCATTTT. Translating it yields CASRLGPPQHF.

This clone occurred once. The chain carries TRBV18 and TRBJ1-2, with D unresolved. The CDR3 contains 15 residues. The germline gives CDR1 KGHSH, CDR2 LQKENI. V was pared by 3 bases and J by 6 bases, with 17 bases between. The CDR3 reads CASSPIDTEADGYTF. The CDR3 region has the DNA TGTGCCAGCTCACCGATAGACACAGAGGCGGATGGCTACACCTTC.

V usage is TRBV24-1 and J usage is TRBJ1-4; D gene ambiguous. V was pared by 4 bases and J by 10 bases, with 12 bases between. The germline gives CDR1 KGHDR, CDR2 SFDVKD. CDR3 length: 13 amino acids. The CDR3 loop is CATSESDKRKLFF. The DNA for the CDR3 is TGTGCCACCAGTGAATCTGACAAGCGAAAACTGTTTTTT.

CDR3 in amino acids: CASSQGIGTSGGPNTGELFF. The DNA for the CDR3 is TGTGCCAGCAGCCAAGGAATCGGGACTAGCGGGGGTCCGAACACCGGGGAGCTGTTTTTT. The V gene is TRBV14, the J gene TRBJ2-2; 14 bases are shared with TRBD2. Trimming at V came to 1 base and at J to 0 bases, leaving 7 bases not matched to a gene. The CDR3 totals 20 residues. Germline loops: CDR1 SGHDN, CDR2 FVKESK. Full variable domain (missing parts from reference TRBV14 and TRBJ2-2): EAGVTQFPSHSVIEKGQTVTLRCDPISGHDNLYWYRRVMGKEIKFLLHFVKESKQDESGMPNNRFLAERTGGTYSTLKVQPAELEDSGVYFCASSQGIGTSGGPNTGELFFGEGSRLTVL.

The chain joins TRBV13 to TRBJ1-5, with TRBD1 matching over 8 bases. The CDR3 extends over 13 amino acids. J was trimmed by 7 bases and V by 8 bases; bases with no gene match: 7. Per germline, CDR1 PRHDT and CDR2 FYEKMQ (reference sequence). Here the CDR3 reads CASSGQGEQPQHF. The CDR3 DNA follows: TGTGCCAGCTCCGGACAGGGTGAACAGCCCCAGCATTTT.

CDR3 sequence: CASSLRDRVETQYF. The CDR3 nucleotides read TGTGCCAGCAGCTTGCGGGACAGGGTAGAGACCCAGTACTTC. The rearrangement uses TRBV5-4 and TRBJ2-5; 9 bases line up with TRBD1. This CDR3 has 14 amino acids. The V segment lost 1 base and the J segment 4 bases; nucleotides outside the gene matches: 2. The V gene's germline CDR1 is SGHNT and CDR2 YYREEE (reference sequence).

The genes are TRBV6-5 and TRBJ2-5; D might be TRBD2 (6 bases). Trimming removed 6 bases from V and 0 bases from J, with 14 bases in between. The CDR3 is made up of 15 amino acids. The V gene's germline CDR1 is MNHEY and CDR2 SVGAGI. The chain's CDR3 is CASRMGSGYQETQYF. The CDR3, as DNA: TGTGCCAGCAGGATGGGCAGCGGGTACCAAGAGACCCAGTACTTC.

The chain has TRBV5-1 and TRBJ2-3; D is unclear. The CDR3 runs to 15 residues. The germline V gene has CDR1 SGHRS and CDR2 YFSETQ. Deletions cut 4 bases from V and 7 bases from J, with 19 bases between. The CDR3 loop reads CASSQTPDQPHTQYF. The DNA for the CDR3 is TGCGCCAGCAGCCAGACCCCAGACCAGCCTCATACGCAGTATTTT.

V usage is TRBV9 and J usage is TRBJ1-2, with 7 nucleotides matching TRBD1. V dropped 0 bases and J dropped 10; count of bases not matched to a gene: 6. Germline CDR1 is SGDLS and CDR2 is YYNGEE. CDR3 length: 13 amino acids. CDR3 amino acids: CASSVETGRDYTF. CDR3 DNA sequence: TGTGCCAGCAGCGTAGAGACAGGGAGAGACTACACCTTC.

CDR3: CASSHLQGDQPQHF. In DNA form, the CDR3 reads TGTGCCAGCAGCCATCTACAGGGAGATCAGCCCCAGCATTTT. The chain recombines TRBV28 with TRBJ1-5; D might be TRBD1 (6 bases). The CDR3 sequence is 14 residues long. Trimming cost V 6 bases and J 5 bases, with 14 bases left between them. From germline, CDR1 is MDHEN and CDR2 SYDVKM.

The chain uses TRBV4-1 and TRBJ1-2, with D possibly matching TRBD1 (5 bases). V lost 2 bases and J lost 2, with 9 bases in between. The CDR3 spans 14 residues. Germline-derived CDR1 and CDR2 are MGHRA and YSYEKL. CDR3 sequence: CASSQTGGNYGYTF. The CDR3 nucleotides are TGCGCCAGCAGCCAAACTGGGGGAAACTATGGCTACACCTTC.

The chain is built from TRBV6-5 and TRBJ1-6; 10 bases line up with TRBD1. V shed 6 bases, J shed 7 bases, and the junction held 3 bases outside the gene matches. The CDR3 length is 14 residues. Germline CDR1 is MNHEY and CDR2 is SVGAGI. The CDR3 coding sequence is TGTGCCAGCAGCTGGACAGGGGGGAATTCACCCCTCCACTTT. Encoded protein: CASSWTGGNSPLHF.

This clone was observed a single time. The chain links TRBV6-6 to TRBJ2-1; no clear D gene. The V gene lost 0 bases and the J gene lost 2 bases, with 2 bases spanning the gap. The CDR3 has 13 residues. CDR1 MNHNY and CDR2 SVGAGI come from the germline V gene (reference sequence). CDR3 DNA sequence: TGTGCCAGCAGTTACTCCGCCTACAATGAGCAGTTCTTC. Encoded protein: CASSYSAYNEQFF.

This clone was seen a single time. The chain uses TRBV27 and TRBJ1-1; D unresolved. The CDR3 sequence is 13 residues long. V was pared by 6 bases and J by 3 bases, with 11 bases between. Per the germline V gene, CDR1 is MNHEY and CDR2 is SMNVEV (reference sequence). CDR3 amino acids: CASRLYRYTEAFF. As DNA, the CDR3 is TGTGCCAGCAGGCTCTACCGATACACTGAAGCTTTCTTT.

The V call is TRBV11-3, the J call TRBJ1-1; 7 bases fit TRBD1. The CDR3 runs 13 residues. Germline CDR1 reads SGHNT; CDR2 reads YENEEA. J gave up 6 bases and V 5 bases, and 6 bases lay outside the gene matches. This CDR3 reads CASSPRDSPEAFF. In nucleotides, the CDR3 is TGTGCCAGCAGCCCCCGGGACAGCCCTGAAGCTTTCTTT.

The chain couples TRBV30 to TRBJ1-1; 7 bases match TRBD1. The CDR3 covers 13 residues. The V gene's germline CDR1 is GTSNPN and CDR2 SVGIG (reference sequence). After removal of 3 bases from V and 0 bases from J, the junction contained 1 base not matched to a gene. The CDR3 nucleotides are TGTGCCTGGAGGGGACAGCTGAACACTGAAGCTTTCTTT. Residues: CAWRGQLNTEAFF.

The chain is built from TRBV5-4 and TRBJ2-5; D gene uncertain. With 2 bases removed from V and 1 base from J, the gap between germline ends came to 9 bases. The CDR3 runs 14 residues. CDR1 is SGHNT, CDR2 YYREEE, per germline (reference sequence). Here the CDR3 DNA reads TGTGCCAGCAGCTTTCGCGACACCCAAGAGACCCAGTACTTC. It specifies CASSFRDTQETQYF.

The rearrangement links TRBV6-5 to TRBJ1-2; TRBD1 might be the D (6 bases). This CDR3 has 14 residues. V was trimmed by 6 bases and J by 4 bases, leaving 15 bases between them. Looked up from germline, CDR1 is MNHEY and CDR2 is SVGAGI. The CDR3: CASSPQGGAYGYTF. CDR3 coding DNA: TGTGCCAGCAGCCCACAAGGGGGGGCCTATGGCTACACCTTC.

The chain links TRBV27 to TRBJ2-1; 12 nucleotides match TRBD2. CDR1 is MNHEY, CDR2 SMNVEV, per germline (reference sequence). Trimming at V came to 6 bases and at J to 8 bases, leaving 8 bases not matched to a gene. There are 15 residues in the CDR3. CDR3 sequence: CASSPTSGGRDEQFF. The CDR3 DNA follows: TGTGCCAGCAGCCCTACTAGCGGGGGGCGGGATGAGCAGTTCTTC.

The V gene is TRBV7-8, the J gene TRBJ2-7; D not certain. V lost 5 bases, J lost 0 bases, and 5 bases lay in between. From germline, CDR1 is SGHVS and CDR2 FQNEAQ. The CDR3 contains 12 residues. The CDR3 DNA follows: TGTGCCAGCAGCGAGGTCTCCTACGAGCAGTACTTC. This translates into CASSEVSYEQYF.

The rearrangement uses TRBV3-1 (or the pseudogene TRBV3-2) and TRBJ1-2; D gene uncertain. The CDR3 contains 16 residues. The V gene lost 0 bases and the J gene lost 4 bases, with 15 bases spanning the gap. Per germline, CDR1 LGHDT and CDR2 YNNKEL (reference sequence). This CDR3 is CASSQDGGWVGYGYTF. CDR3 nucleotide sequence: TGTGCCAGCAGCCAAGATGGTGGGTGGGTTGGCTATGGCTACACCTTC.